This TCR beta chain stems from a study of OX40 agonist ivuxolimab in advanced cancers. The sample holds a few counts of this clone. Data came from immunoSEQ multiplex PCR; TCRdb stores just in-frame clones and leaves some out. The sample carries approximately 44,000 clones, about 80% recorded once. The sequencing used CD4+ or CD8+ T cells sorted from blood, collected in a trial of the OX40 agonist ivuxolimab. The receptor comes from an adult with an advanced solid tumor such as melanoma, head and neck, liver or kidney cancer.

CDR3 bases: TGTGCCATCAGTGCAGGGCTCACTGAAGCTTTCTTT. Translating it yields CAISAGLTEAFF. The V call is TRBV10-3, the J call TRBJ1-1; a weak D match, TRBD1 (5 bases). Germline CDR1 and CDR2: ENHRY and SYGVKD. Deletions cut 4 bases from V and 4 bases from J, with 7 bases between. The CDR3 has 12 amino acids.